This TCR beta chain was identified during a study of monozygotic twins with inflammatory bowel disease. As to this clonotype: Its antigen is undetermined.

Reanalyzing the 5' RACE reads, TCRdb keeps one entry per CDR3 protein, without DNA. The sample holds 300,000 to 350,000 distinct CDR3 sequences. General study findings and limits: Cells of different T cell subtypes could not be told apart. IBD patients shared fewer clonotypes with others than healthy twins, especially with disease activity.

This TCR was sampled from a human donor with ulcerative colitis or Crohn's disease, or a healthy co-twin of an affected twin (not recorded which). The sequencing sample was made of blood.

CDR3 sequence reads: CASSLALAGLNEQFF. The chain recombines TRBV28 with TRBJ2-1; TCRdb's D call of TRBD2 is untestable without DNA. The germline V gene has CDR1 MDHEN and CDR2 SYDVKM. CDR3 length equals 15 residues.